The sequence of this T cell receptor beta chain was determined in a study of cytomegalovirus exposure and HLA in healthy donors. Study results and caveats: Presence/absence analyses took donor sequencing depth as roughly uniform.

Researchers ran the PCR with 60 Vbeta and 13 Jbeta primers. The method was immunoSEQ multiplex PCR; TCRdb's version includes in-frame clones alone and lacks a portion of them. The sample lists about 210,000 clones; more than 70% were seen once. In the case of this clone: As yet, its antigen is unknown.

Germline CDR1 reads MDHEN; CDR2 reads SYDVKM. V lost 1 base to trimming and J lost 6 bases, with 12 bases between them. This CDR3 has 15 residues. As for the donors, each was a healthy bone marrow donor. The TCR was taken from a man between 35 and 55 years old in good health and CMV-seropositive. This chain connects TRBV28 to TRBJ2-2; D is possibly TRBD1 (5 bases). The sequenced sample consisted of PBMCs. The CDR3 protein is CASSLSGKDAGELFF. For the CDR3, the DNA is TGTGCCAGCAGTTTATCAGGGAAAGACGCCGGGGAGCTGTTTTTT. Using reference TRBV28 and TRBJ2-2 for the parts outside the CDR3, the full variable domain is DVKVTQSSRYLVKRTGEKVFLECVQDMDHENMFWYRQDPGLGLRLIYFSYDVKMKEKGDIPEGYSVSREKKERFSLILESASTNQTSMYLCASSLSGKDAGELFFGEGSRLTVL.